This T cell receptor (beta chain) was found in a study of shared clonotypes between healthy human individuals. The run depth of the assay was deep. Per the authors' pipeline: Junction-only sequences produced by ImmunoSEQ had no quality scores, so filtering differed. Only in-frame clones appear in the TCRdb table, and some are missing; sequencing was by immunoSEQ multiplex PCR. That table is the source of V, J and clone size, and D and trimming were worked out from the DNA. The sample includes roughly 510,000 clones, about three quarters of them seen just once. CDR1 SNHLY and CDR2 FYNNEI come from the germline V gene. CDR3 length equals 14 residues. The V gene lost 5 bases and the J gene lost 0 bases, with 8 bases spanning the gap.

J is TRBJ1-5 and V is TRBV2, with no clear D. The sample consisted of PBMCs. This TCR was sampled from a woman aged 35 to 49 in good health. Some clones in this sample may be carry-over from other donors' samples. In DNA form, the CDR3 reads TGTGCCAGCAGTCTTCTGAGTAGCAATCAGCCCCAGCATTTT. Translation gives CASSLLSSNQPQHF.